A selection of T cell receptor beta chains follows, all from one sample in a study of T cell repertoires in breast cancer. MiXCR, applied by TCRdb to the emulsion pairing reads, yields one record per CDR3 protein. The top ten clones hold less than 70% of a sample with approximately 37,000 distinct CDR3 sequences, 45% of them seen once. Sequencing was done on a sample of CD8+ T cells. These receptors were obtained from a pool of human donors with breast cancer or a healthy control (not recorded which). CDR3s include the opening cysteine and the closing phenylalanine or tryptophan. A D gene is named only where the DNA matches it firmly. Rows give clone size only sometimes, using once, few, many, or a class for an expanded clone.

.	TRBV5-1	.	TRBJ1-1	CASSFSDMNTEAFF	TGCGCCAGCAGCTTTTCAGACATGAACACTGAAGCTTTCTTT
few	TRBV6-1	.	TRBJ1-1	CAVTRGLGTEAFF	TGTGCCGTCACCCGGGGCCTCGGCACTGAAGCTTTCTTT
few	TRBV4-1	.	TRBJ1-1	CASSQDSLGYTEAFF	TGCGCCAGCAGCCAAGATTCCCTGGGATACACTGAAGCTTTCTTT
few	TRBV28	.	TRBJ1-1	CASSSLIGGTEAFF	TGTGCCAGCAGTTCACTCATTGGGGGCACTGAAGCTTTCTTT
.	TRBV19	.	TRBJ2-1	CASSIDVTEASYNEQFF	TGTGCCAGTAGTATAGATGTTACGGAGGCTAGCTATAATGAGCAGTTCTTC
.	TRBV29-1	.	TRBJ2-7	CSVPAGLGSYEQYF	TGCAGCGTTCCGGCGGGTCTGGGCTCCTACGAGCAGTACTTC
few	TRBV27	.	TRBJ1-2	CASSLKSTDYGYTF	TGTGCCAGCAGTTTAAAGTCGACAGACTATGGCTACACCTTC
many	TRBV7-8	TRBD1	TRBJ1-6	CASTQGYRGSPLHF	TGTGCCAGCACCCAAGGATACAGGGGCTCACCCCTCCACTTT
.	TRBV3-1	.	TRBJ2-2	CASSQSGTAGELFF	TGTGCCAGCAGCCAATCTGGGACTGCCGGGGAGCTGTTTTTT
large	TRBV6-2/TRBV6-3	TRBD2	TRBJ2-5	CASSLADQETQYF	TGTGCCAGCAGTCTAGCGGACCAAGAGACCCAGTACTTC
few	TRBV7-3	.	TRBJ2-5	CASSLSYRPQETQYF	TGTGCCAGCAGCTTATCGTACAGGCCCCAAGAGACCCAGTACTTC
few	TRBV25-1	TRBD1	TRBJ2-5	CASSVDRGRGGEETQYF	TGTGCCAGCAGTGTTGACAGGGGGCGCGGAGGGGAGGAGACCCAGTACTTC
.	TRBV12-3/TRBV12-4	.	TRBJ1-1	CASRPLNTEAFF	TGTGCCAGCAGGCCTCTGAACACTGAAGCTTTCTTT
.	TRBV7-2	.	TRBJ1-2	CASSMQGSGYTF	TGTGCCAGCAGCATGCAGGGAAGTGGCTACACCTTC
.	TRBV6-1	TRBD1	TRBJ2-5	CASSSRAGGQETQYF	TGTGCCAGCAGTTCTAGGGCAGGGGGACAAGAGACCCAGTACTTC
many	TRBV25-1	TRBD2	TRBJ2-3	CASDPGLATDTQYF	TGTGCCAGCGATCCGGGACTAGCGACAGATACGCAGTATTTT
.	TRBV5-1	TRBD2	TRBJ2-1	CASSLVGTSGGEEQLF	TGCGCCAGCAGCTTGGTAGGGACTAGCGGGGGGGAAGAGCAGCTCTTC
.	TRBV25-1	TRBD1	TRBJ2-2	CASSDPGQGSTGELFF	TGTGCCAGCAGTGACCCAGGACAGGGCTCCACCGGGGAGCTGTTTTTT
many	TRBV20-1	TRBD1	TRBJ1-2	CSAEGQDSYGYTF	TGCAGTGCTGAGGGACAGGATTCCTATGGCTACACCTTC
.	TRBV12-3/TRBV12-4	.	TRBJ2-5	CASSTGTETQYF	TGTGCCAGCTCGACGGGAACAGAGACCCAGTACTTC
.	TRBV7-3	.	TRBJ1-2	CASSLSGLRDYGYTF	TGTGCCAGCAGCTTGTCAGGACTAAGGGATTATGGCTACACCTTC
few	TRBV27	.	TRBJ2-7	CASSLLLYIFPRYEQYF	TGTGCCAGCAGTTTACTCCTATACATCTTTCCGCGGTACGAGCAGTACTTC
.	TRBV19	.	TRBJ1-1	CASSLQGRGFTEAFF	TGTGCCAGTAGCCTTCAGGGCCGGGGTTTCACTGAAGCTTTCTTT
few	TRBV27	TRBD2	TRBJ2-3	CASSLSLGTSGPDTQYF	TGTGCCAGCAGTCTGAGCCTCGGGACTAGCGGTCCAGATACGCAGTATTTT
many	TRBV6-1	.	TRBJ2-3	CASSESVQQYF	TGTGCCAGCAGTGAATCGGTACAGCAGTATTTT
few	TRBV5-6	.	TRBJ1-1	CASSPAGDSGGTEAFF	TGTGCCAGCAGCCCTGCGGGGGATTCGGGGGGCACTGAAGCTTTCTTT
.	TRBV18	.	TRBJ2-3	CASSPSVGSTDTQYF	TGTGCCAGCTCGCCTAGCGTTGGTAGCACAGATACGCAGTATTTT
.	TRBV18	.	TRBJ2-2	CASSQRQVVNTGELFF	TGTGCCAGCTCACAGCGACAGGTGGTGAACACCGGGGAGCTGTTTTTT
.	TRBV6-1	.	TRBJ2-7	CASKSGQSGEQYF	TGTGCCAGCAAGAGCGGACAGTCGGGCGAGCAGTACTTC
once	TRBV5-1	.	TRBJ1-2	CASRYRAGDFAFGTF	.
.	TRBV20-1	TRBD1	TRBJ2-5	CSAEDRGLIATQYF	TGCAGTGCTGAGGACAGGGGGCTTATCGCGACCCAGTACTTC
few	TRBV4-1	TRBD2	TRBJ2-7	CASSQGEGSYEQYF	TGCGCCAGCAGCCAAGGGGAGGGGTCCTACGAGCAGTACTTC
once	TRBV20-1	.	TRBJ2-2	CSARKDTEKNTGELFF	TGCAGTGCCCGAAAGGACACGGAGAAGAACACCGGGGAGCTGTTTTTT
.	TRBV24-1	TRBD1	TRBJ2-5	CATSDLLGTAEAQYF	TGTGCCACCAGTGATTTACTGGGGACAGCCGAGGCCCAGTACTTC
few	TRBV19	.	TRBJ2-1	CASSIVIGSSEQFF	TGTGCCAGTAGTATAGTCATCGGATCTTCGGAGCAGTTCTTC
once	TRBV30	TRBD2	TRBJ2-3	CAWGLAGATDTQYF	TGTGCCTGGGGCCTAGCGGGGGCCACAGATACGCAGTATTTT
.	TRBV28	.	TRBJ2-7	CASSLKGWTYEQYF	TGTGCCAGCAGTTTAAAGGGCTGGACCTACGAGCAGTACTTC
.	TRBV11-1	TRBD1	TRBJ2-7	CASSGRTGEQYF	TGTGCCAGCAGCGGCCGGACAGGGGAGCAGTACTTC
.	TRBV20-1	.	TRBJ1-1	CGASLQDRVWTEAFF	TGCGGTGCTAGTTTGCAGGATAGGGTTTGGACTGAAGCTTTCTTT
.	TRBV15	TRBD1	TRBJ1-2	CATSPSRGQYGFDYGYTF	TGTGCCACCAGTCCTAGTCGGGGACAGTATGGATTCGACTATGGCTACACCTTC
.	TRBV11-2	.	TRBJ2-5	CASSLVHDGETQYF	TGTGCCAGCAGCTTAGTTCACGACGGGGAGACCCAGTACTTC
.	TRBV7-9	.	TRBJ2-1	CASSLVSLREQFF	TGTGCCAGCAGCCTAGTATCCCTCAGGGAGCAGTTCTTC
.	TRBV27	TRBD2	TRBJ2-7	CASSLTTSGRAHKQYF	TGTGCCAGCAGTCTAACGACTAGCGGGAGGGCCCACAAGCAGTACTTC
.	TRBV20-1	.	TRBJ1-1	CSASRRAGYVEAFF	TGCAGTGCTAGTAGGCGGGCAGGCTACGTTGAAGCTTTCTTT
many	TRBV27	.	TRBJ2-7	CASSFGSINEQYF	TGTGCCAGCAGTTTCGGAAGCATAAACGAGCAGTACTTC
.	TRBV20-1	.	TRBJ2-5	CSARGSDPGGPGETQYF	TGCAGTGCTAGAGGATCAGATCCTGGCGGACCTGGGGAGACCCAGTACTTC
many	TRBV10-3	.	TRBJ1-1	CAISGRKDTEAFF	TGTGCCATCTCTGGACGGAAGGACACTGAAGCTTTCTTT
few	TRBV20-1	.	TRBJ1-2	CSARGQDPGYTF	TGCAGTGCTAGAGGACAGGACCCTGGCTACACCTTC
once	TRBV19	TRBD1	TRBJ2-3	CASSIGARQGDTQYF	TGTGCCAGTAGTATCGGGGCAAGACAGGGGGATACGCAGTATTTT
few	TRBV20-1	TRBD2	TRBJ2-1	CSARDLAGGYNEQFF	TGCAGTGCTAGAGACCTAGCGGGGGGATACAATGAGCAGTTCTTC
few	TRBV20-1	.	TRBJ1-4	CSARDPPIGEKLFF	TGCAGTGCTAGAGATCCGCCAATAGGGGAAAAACTGTTTTTT
.	TRBV2	TRBD2	TRBJ2-1	CATGGGGSSYNEQFF	TGTGCCACGGGGGGGGGCGGGAGCTCCTACAATGAGCAGTTCTTC
few	TRBV12-3/TRBV12-4	TRBD2	TRBJ2-2	CASSLASGRNTGELFF	TGTGCCAGCAGTTTAGCTAGCGGGAGGAACACCGGGGAGCTGTTTTTT
.	TRBV27	TRBD2	TRBJ2-1	CASSLQPSTRELSNEQFF	TGTGCCAGCAGTCTCCAACCTAGCACGCGGGAGCTTTCGAATGAGCAGTTCTTC
.	TRBV20-1	.	TRBJ1-1	CSASASGRGGTEAFF	TGCAGTGCTAGCGCGTCTGGAAGGGGTGGCACTGAAGCTTTCTTT